Below, one TCR beta chain is given with its context. Its antigen is undetermined. As for treatment: about 20 received Ad26.COV2.S at low or high dose, single or two shots; 5 received placebo; per-sample allocation not given. Day 63 following the first vaccine or placebo injection was when the samples were taken. This record comes from a study of Ad26.COV2.S vaccination and SARS-CoV-2 variants. The wider study: In the COV1001 trial, the donor was in the Ad26.COV2.S arm.

General study points: Vaccinated and placebo-treated recipients had similar non-spike TCR breadth.

The table came from immunoSEQ multiplex PCR; TCRdb's copy has only in-frame clones and leaves some out. The data show some 500,000 clones, approximately 92% seen once. Trimming shortened V by 3 bases and J by 0 bases, and 12 bases separated the two germline ends. Germline V CDR1 and CDR2: SEHNR, FQNEAQ (reference sequence). This CDR3 is 17 amino acids long. The sequenced sample was peripheral blood, obtained in a trial of Ad26.COV2.S vaccine versus placebo. The sequence derives from a person aged 18-65 years who received the Ad26.COV2.S COVID-19 vaccine or a placebo. The rearrangement links TRBV7-9 to TRBJ1-6; D not resolved. The CDR3 bases are TGTGCCAGCAGCTTGACCTCAGGAAGCTCCTATAATTCACCCCTCCACTTT. It encodes CASSLTSGSSYNSPLHF.